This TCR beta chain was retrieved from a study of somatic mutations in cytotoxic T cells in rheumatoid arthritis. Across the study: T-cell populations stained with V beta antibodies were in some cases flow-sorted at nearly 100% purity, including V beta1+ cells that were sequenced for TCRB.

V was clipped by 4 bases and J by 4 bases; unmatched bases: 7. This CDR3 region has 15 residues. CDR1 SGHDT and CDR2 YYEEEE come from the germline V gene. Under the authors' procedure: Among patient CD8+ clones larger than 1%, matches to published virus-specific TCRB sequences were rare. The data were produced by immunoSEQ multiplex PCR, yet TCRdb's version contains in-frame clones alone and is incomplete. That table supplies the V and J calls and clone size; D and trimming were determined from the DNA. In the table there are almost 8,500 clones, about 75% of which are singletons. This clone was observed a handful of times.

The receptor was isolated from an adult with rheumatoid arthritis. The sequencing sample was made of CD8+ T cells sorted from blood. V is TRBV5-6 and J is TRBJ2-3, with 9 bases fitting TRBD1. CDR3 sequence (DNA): TGTGCCAGCAGCGGGACAGGGAGTCGATCAGATACGCAGTATTTT. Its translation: CASSGTGSRSDTQYF.